This T cell receptor (beta chain) stems from a study of cytomegalovirus exposure and HLA in healthy donors. Study details: T cells numbering about 180 million yielded 95 million to 140 million unique TCR beta sequences in an earlier analysis. Study-wide results and limits: Owing to their indistinguishability, certain V segments, notably TRBV6-2 and TRBV6-3, were excluded. Later, an analysis found that common viral pathogens appeared to be linked with several of the most significant clusters. Researchers reported in a later analysis that a missense DCLRE1C variant was tied to TCR beta V- and J-gene trimming.

In germline, CDR1 is SGHRS, CDR2 YFSETQ. This CDR3 comprises 14 residues. With 0 bases removed from V and 6 bases from J, the gap between germline ends came to 12 bases. With respect to this clone: Its antigen is currently unknown.

Amplification used 60 Vbeta primers and 13 Jbeta primers. Profiling relied on immunoSEQ multiplex PCR, and the TCRdb table lists in-frame clones only, not all of them. The sample has approximately 190,000 clones, roughly 84% seen once. The chain is built from TRBV5-1 and TRBJ1-2; unclear D gene. The TCR was taken from a boy aged 5-17 years in good health and CMV-seronegative. Sequencing was carried out using PBMCs. CDR3 region: CASSLARVQDGYTF. CDR3 DNA: TGCGCCAGCAGCTTGGCCCGGGTTCAAGATGGCTACACCTTC.